A selection of T cell receptor beta chains follows, all from one sample in a study of T-cell reconstitution after alpha-beta-depleted transplantation in children. TCRdb passed the PCR reads through MiXCR, listing each CDR3 protein once. The data contain approximately 350,000 distinct CDR3 sequences, roughly 15% of them seen just once; the ten biggest clones take up roughly 40%. Sequencing was performed on PBMCs, mostly from graft donor cells, taken 360 days after TCRalphabeta/CD19-depleted stem cell transplant. All receptors derive from a male patient aged 2-15 years who had a stem cell transplant for acute lymphoblastic leukemia, so the T cells may come from the graft donor. CDR3s leave out the opening cysteine and the closing phenylalanine or tryptophan. Fields, in order: V gene, J gene, clone size, D gene, CDR3 protein. A D gene is named only where the DNA matches it firmly. Where a row states a size, it is once, few, many or the class of an expanded clone; other rows omit it.

TRBV6-2/TRBV6-3	TRBJ2-7	NA	NA	ASSYSKGGEYEQY
TRBV2	TRBJ2-2	many	NA	ASMGQGTPRNTGELF
TRBV5-1	TRBJ1-3	many	NA	ASSLAGSGNTIY
TRBV28	TRBJ1-5	few	NA	ASSLPGPNQPQH
TRBV7-7	TRBJ2-3	NA	NA	ASSPRIGADTQY
TRBV5-6	TRBJ2-5	few	TRBD1	ASSRYRGGYQETQY
TRBV7-9	TRBJ2-1	NA	NA	ASSKGAGRLGDEQF
TRBV7-8	TRBJ2-7	NA	TRBD1	ASSWGMGQGGYEQY
TRBV4-2	TRBJ2-5	NA	NA	ASSQDGRQETQY
TRBV11-2	TRBJ2-4	NA	NA	ASSFDTDIQY
TRBV28	TRBJ2-1	many	NA	ASSLRPNEQF
TRBV5-1	TRBJ2-1	few	NA	ASVGGNEQF
TRBV12-5	TRBJ2-5	NA	NA	ASGSVLEETQY
TRBV28	TRBJ1-4	NA	TRBD1	ASSFFGTGGPTNEKPF
TRBV6-2/TRBV6-3	TRBJ2-3	few	TRBD2	ASSIPSAGADTQY
TRBV10-2	TRBJ2-7	few	NA	ASSRVRGAYEQY
TRBV28	TRBJ1-1	few	NA	ASSLRPMNTEAF
TRBV11-2	TRBJ2-1	few	NA	ASSLVSGKGGEQF
TRBV12-3/TRBV12-4	TRBJ2-4	many	NA	ASSLNRAGTGIQY
TRBV27	TRBJ2-2	NA	NA	ASSLYIRGDTGELF
TRBV29-1	TRBJ2-7	many	TRBD2	SVASGAYEQY
TRBV5-1	TRBJ1-1	few	NA	ASSMGDTEAF
TRBV28	TRBJ2-7	many	TRBD2	ASTSPGTSGSGYEQY
TRBV20-1	TRBJ1-5	few	TRBD1	SATGGSNQPQH